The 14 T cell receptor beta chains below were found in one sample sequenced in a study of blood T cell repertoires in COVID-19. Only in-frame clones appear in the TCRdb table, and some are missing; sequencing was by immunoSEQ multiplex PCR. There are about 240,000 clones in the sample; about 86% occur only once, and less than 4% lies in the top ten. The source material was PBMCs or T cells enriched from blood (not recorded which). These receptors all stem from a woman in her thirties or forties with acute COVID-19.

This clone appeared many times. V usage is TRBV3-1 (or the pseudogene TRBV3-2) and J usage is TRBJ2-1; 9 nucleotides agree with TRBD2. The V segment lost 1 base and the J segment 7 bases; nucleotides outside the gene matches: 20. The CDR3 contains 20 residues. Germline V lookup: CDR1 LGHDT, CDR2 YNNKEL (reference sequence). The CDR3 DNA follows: TGTGCCAGCAGCCAAGGAGGAAGGGCAGCGGGAGGACTGGCCGCGAATGAGCAGTTCTTC. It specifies CASSQGGRAAGGLAANEQFF.

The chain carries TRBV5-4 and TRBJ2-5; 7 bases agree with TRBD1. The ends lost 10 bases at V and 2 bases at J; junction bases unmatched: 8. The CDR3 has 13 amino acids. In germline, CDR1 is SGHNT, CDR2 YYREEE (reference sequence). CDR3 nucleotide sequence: TGTGCCTCAGGGGGACGAGGACAAGAGACCCAGTACTTC. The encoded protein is CASGGRGQETQYF.

CDR3 sequence (DNA): TGTGCCAGCAGTCTCTCCGGGACTAGCCGAACCGGGGAGCTGTTTTTT. Translating it yields CASSLSGTSRTGELFF. The chain links TRBV5-6 to TRBJ2-2, with TRBD2 matching 9 bases. CDR1 and CDR2 from the germline V gene are SGHDT and YYEEEE. V lost 5 bases and J lost 5; bases outside the gene matches: 10. The CDR3 consists of 16 residues.

The CDR3 sequence is CASSFAEPGYEQYF. The CDR3 DNA reads as TGTGCCAGCAGTTTCGCCGAGCCCGGCTACGAGCAGTACTTC. This chain links TRBV27 with TRBJ2-7; D gene ambiguous. Germline values: CDR1 MNHEY, CDR2 SMNVEV (reference sequence). The CDR3 contains 14 residues. Trimming shortened V by 3 bases and J by 3 bases, and 12 bases separated the two germline ends.

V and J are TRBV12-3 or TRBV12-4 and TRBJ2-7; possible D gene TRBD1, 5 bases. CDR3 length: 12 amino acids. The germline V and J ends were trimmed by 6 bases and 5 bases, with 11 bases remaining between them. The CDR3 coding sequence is TGTGCCAGCAGCCGAGACAGACACGAGCAGTACTTC. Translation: CASSRDRHEQYF.

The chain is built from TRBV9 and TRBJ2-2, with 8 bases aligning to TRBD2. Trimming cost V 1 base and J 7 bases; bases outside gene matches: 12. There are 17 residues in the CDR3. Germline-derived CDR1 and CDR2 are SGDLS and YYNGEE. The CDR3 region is CASSVLGSGRIDGELFF. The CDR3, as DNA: TGTGCCAGCAGCGTATTGGGGAGCGGGAGAATCGACGGGGAGCTGTTTTTT.

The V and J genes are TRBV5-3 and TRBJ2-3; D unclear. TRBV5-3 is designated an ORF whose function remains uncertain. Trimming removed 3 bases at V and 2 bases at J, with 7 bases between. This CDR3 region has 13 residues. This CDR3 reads CARSSTFTDTQYF. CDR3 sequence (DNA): TGTGCCAGAAGCTCTACTTTCACAGATACGCAGTATTTT.

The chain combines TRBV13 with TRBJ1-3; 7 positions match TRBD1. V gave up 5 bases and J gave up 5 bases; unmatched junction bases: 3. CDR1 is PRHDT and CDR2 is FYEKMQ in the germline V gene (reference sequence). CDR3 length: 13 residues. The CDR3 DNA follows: TGTGCCAGCAGCATGGGACAGCGAAACACCATATATTTT. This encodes CASSMGQRNTIYF. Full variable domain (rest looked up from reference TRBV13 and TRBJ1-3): AAGVIQSPRHLIKEKRETATLKCYPIPRHDTVYWYQQGPGQDPQFLISFYEKMQSDKGSIPDRFSAQQFSDYHSELNMSSLELGDSALYFCASSMGQRNTIYFGEGSWLTVV.

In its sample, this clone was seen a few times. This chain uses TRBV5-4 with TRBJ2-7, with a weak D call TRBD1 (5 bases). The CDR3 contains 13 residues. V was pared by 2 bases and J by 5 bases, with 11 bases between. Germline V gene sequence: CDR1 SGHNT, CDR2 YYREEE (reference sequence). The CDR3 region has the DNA TGTGCCAGCAGCTTTGCAGGGCTGCACGAGCAGTACTTC. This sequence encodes CASSFAGLHEQYF.

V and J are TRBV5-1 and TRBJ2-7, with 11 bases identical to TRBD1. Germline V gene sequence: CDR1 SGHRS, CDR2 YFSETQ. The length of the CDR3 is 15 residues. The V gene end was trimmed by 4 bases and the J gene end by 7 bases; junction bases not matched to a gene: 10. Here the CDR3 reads CASSPGTGGFREQYF. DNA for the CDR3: TGCGCCAGCAGCCCTGGGACAGGGGGATTTCGGGAGCAGTACTTC.

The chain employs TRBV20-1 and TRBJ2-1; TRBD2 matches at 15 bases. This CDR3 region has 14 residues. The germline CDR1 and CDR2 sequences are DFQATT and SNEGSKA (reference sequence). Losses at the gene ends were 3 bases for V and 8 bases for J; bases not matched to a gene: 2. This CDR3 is CSASGTSGRYEQFF. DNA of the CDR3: TGCAGTGCTAGTGGGACTAGCGGGAGGTATGAGCAGTTCTTC.

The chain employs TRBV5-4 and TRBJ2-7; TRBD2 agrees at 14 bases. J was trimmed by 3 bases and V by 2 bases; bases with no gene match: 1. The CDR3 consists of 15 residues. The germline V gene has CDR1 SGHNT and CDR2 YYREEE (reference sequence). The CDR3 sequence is CASSLGLAGGYEQYF. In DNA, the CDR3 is TGTGCCAGCAGCTTAGGACTAGCGGGAGGCTACGAGCAGTACTTC.

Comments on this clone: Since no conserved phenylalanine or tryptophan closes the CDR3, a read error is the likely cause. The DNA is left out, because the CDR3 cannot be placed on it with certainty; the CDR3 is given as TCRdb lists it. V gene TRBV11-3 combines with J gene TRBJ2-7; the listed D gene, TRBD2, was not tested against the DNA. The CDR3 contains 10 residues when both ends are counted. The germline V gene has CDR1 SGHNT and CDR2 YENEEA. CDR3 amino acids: CASSRGLAGG.

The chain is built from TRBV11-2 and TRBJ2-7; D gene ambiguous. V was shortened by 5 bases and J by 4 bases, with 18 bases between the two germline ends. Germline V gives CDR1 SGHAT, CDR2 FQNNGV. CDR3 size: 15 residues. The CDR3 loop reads CASSDRGGLTYEQYF. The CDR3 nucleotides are TGTGCCAGCAGCGATAGAGGTGGTTTGACTTACGAGCAGTACTTC.